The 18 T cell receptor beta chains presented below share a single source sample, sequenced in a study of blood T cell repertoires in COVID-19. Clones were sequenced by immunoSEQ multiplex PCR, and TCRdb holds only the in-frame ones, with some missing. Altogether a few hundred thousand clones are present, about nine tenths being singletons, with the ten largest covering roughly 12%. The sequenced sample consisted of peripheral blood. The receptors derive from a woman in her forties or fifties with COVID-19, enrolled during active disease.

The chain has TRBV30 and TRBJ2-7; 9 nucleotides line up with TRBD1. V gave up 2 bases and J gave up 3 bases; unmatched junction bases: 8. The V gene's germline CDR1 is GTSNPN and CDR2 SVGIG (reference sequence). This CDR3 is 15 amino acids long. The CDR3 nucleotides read TGTGCCTGGAGTCCTGGGGGACAGGGCGTCTACGAGCAGTACTTC. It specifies CAWSPGGQGVYEQYF.

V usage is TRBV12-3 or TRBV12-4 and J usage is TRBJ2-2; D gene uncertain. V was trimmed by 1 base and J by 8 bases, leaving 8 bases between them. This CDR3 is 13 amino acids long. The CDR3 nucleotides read TGTGCCAGCAGTTTAGGACAACCGGGGGAGCTGTTTTTT. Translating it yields CASSLGQPGELFF.

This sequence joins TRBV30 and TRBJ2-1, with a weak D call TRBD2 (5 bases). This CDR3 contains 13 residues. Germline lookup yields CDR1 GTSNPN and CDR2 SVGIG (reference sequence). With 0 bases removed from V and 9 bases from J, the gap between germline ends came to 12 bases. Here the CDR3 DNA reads TGTGCCTGGAGTGTAAGCCTGAGGGCTGAGCAGTTCTTC. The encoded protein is CAWSVSLRAEQFF.

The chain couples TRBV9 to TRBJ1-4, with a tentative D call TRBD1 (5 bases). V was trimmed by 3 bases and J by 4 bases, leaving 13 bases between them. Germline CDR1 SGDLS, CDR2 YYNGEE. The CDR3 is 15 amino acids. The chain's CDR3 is CASSGTGTINEKLFF. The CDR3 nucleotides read TGTGCCAGCAGCGGAACCGGGACTATTAATGAAAAACTGTTTTTT.

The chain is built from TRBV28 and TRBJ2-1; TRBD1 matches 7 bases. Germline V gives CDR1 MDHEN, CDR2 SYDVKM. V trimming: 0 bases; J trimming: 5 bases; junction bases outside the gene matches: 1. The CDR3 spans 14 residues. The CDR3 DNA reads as TGTGCCAGCAGTTTATGGGGACAGCACAATGAGCAGTTCTTC. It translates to CASSLWGQHNEQFF.

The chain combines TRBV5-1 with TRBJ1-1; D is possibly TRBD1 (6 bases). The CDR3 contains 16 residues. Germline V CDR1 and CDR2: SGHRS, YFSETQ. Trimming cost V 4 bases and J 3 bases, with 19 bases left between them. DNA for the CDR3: TGCGCCAGCAGCCCGCGGGACAAAGGGGGGGACACTGAAGCTTTCTTT. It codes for CASSPRDKGGDTEAFF.

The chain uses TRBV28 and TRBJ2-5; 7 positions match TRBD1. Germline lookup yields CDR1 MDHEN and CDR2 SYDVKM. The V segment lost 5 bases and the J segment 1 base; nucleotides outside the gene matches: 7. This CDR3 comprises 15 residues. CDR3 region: CASSPQTGSQETQYF. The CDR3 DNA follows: TGTGCCAGCAGTCCGCAGACAGGGTCCCAAGAGACCCAGTACTTC.

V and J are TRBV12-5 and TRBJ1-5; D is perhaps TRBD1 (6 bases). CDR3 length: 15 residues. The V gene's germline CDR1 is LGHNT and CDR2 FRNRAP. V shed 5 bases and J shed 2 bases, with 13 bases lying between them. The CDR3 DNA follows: TGTGCTAGTGGTCCGACAGGTTTCGGCAATCAGCCCCAGCATTTT. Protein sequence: CASGPTGFGNQPQHF.

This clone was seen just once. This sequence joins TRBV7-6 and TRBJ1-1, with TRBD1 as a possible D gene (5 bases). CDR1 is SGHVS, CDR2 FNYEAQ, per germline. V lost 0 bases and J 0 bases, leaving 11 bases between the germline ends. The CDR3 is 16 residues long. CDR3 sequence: CASSLAVGGMNTEAFF. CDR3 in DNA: TGTGCCAGCAGCTTAGCGGTTGGGGGGATGAACACTGAAGCTTTCTTT.

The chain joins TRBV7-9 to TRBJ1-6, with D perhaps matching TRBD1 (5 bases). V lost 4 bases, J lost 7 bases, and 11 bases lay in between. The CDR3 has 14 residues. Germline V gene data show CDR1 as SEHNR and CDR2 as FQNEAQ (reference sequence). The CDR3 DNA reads TGTGCCAGCAGCTGGGACTCGCGGAATTCACCCCTCCACTTT. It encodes CASSWDSRNSPLHF.

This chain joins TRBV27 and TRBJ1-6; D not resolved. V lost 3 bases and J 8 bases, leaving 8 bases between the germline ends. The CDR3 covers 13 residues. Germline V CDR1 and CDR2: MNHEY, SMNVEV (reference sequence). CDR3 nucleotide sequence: TGTGCCAGCAGTTTTCAGACTTATTCACCCCTCCACTTT. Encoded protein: CASSFQTYSPLHF.

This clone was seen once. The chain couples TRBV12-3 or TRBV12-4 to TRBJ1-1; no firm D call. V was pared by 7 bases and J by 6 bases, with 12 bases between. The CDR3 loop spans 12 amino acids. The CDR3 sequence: CASMRAGAEAFF. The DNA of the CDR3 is TGTGCCAGCATGAGGGCCGGGGCTGAAGCTTTCTTT.

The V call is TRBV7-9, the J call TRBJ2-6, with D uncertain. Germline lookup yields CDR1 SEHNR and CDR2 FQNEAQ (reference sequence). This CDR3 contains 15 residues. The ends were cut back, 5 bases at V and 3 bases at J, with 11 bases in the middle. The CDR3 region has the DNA TGTGCCAGCAGCAAAGGAGTGCTTGGGGCCAACGTCCTGACTTTC. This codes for CASSKGVLGANVLTF.

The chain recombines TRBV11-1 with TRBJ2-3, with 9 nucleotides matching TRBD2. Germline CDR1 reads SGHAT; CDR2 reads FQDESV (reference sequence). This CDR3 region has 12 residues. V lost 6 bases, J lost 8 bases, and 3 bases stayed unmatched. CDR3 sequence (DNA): TGTGCCAGCAGTCCGACTAGCGGTACGCAGTATTTT. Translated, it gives CASSPTSGTQYF.

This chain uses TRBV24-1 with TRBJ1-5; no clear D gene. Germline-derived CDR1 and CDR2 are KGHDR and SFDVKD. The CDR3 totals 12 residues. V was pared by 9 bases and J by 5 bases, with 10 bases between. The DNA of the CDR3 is TGTGCCACCTCCCACCAGGATCAGCCCCAGCATTTT. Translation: CATSHQDQPQHF.

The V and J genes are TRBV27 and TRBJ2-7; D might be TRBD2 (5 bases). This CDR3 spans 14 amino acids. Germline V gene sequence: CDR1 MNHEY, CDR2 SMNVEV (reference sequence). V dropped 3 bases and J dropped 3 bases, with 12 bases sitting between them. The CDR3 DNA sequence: TGTGCCAGCAGTTTTCTAGGACGGGGCTACGAGCAGTACTTC. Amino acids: CASSFLGRGYEQYF.

The CDR3 region has the DNA TGTGCCAGCAGTGAAAGGCAGGGTCGTGGCTACACCTTC. Translated, it gives CASSERQGRGYTF. V gene TRBV6-1 combines with J gene TRBJ1-2, with TRBD1 as a possible D gene (5 bases). The CDR3 covers 13 residues. Germline loops: CDR1 MNHNS, CDR2 SASEGT. V was pared by 2 bases and J by 7 bases, with 11 bases between.

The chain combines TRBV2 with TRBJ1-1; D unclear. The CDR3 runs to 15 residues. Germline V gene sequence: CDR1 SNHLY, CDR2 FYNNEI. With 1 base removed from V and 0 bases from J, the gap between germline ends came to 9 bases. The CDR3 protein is CASSEDAGMNTEAFF. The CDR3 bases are TGTGCCAGCAGTGAAGATGCGGGGATGAACACTGAAGCTTTCTTT.